This T cell receptor (beta chain) was sequenced for a study of vaccination and CD4 T cells after COVID-19. Study context: Convalescent donors were composed of six males and four females, of whom two were Hispanic. The authors gave control cultures a CEFX pool, an HIV-1 Nef pool, or no peptide.

Between the trimmed V and J ends, which lost 3 bases and 4 bases, there was a span of 15 bases. Germline V gene data show CDR1 as DFQATT and CDR2 as SNEGSKA (reference sequence). The CDR3 covers 14 residues. A remark on this clonotype: The antigen is not known.

This sample's treatment: approximately 9-day PBMC culture with coronavirus spike peptide pools or control peptides (ViraFEST assay). Researchers used the Oncomine TCR Beta short-read assay to sequence DNA from cultured CD4+ T cells. TCRdb fed the PCR reads into MiXCR, producing one record per CDR3 protein. The sample shows some 15,000 distinct CDR3 sequences, 73% of them seen only once. Sequenced sample: CD4+ T cells from blood, cultured in vitro. V usage is TRBV20-1 and J usage is TRBJ1-1; a weak D match, TRBD1 (5 bases). The sequence came from a human donor who had recovered from COVID-19. The CDR3 coding sequence is TGCAGTGCTAGTAGCAGGGTGGTACGCACTGAAGCTTTCTTT. Its translation is CSASSRVVRTEAFF.